The 13 T cell receptor beta chains below all came from one sample that was sequenced in a study of blood T cell repertoires in COVID-19. Assay used: immunoSEQ multiplex PCR; TCRdb lists only in-frame clones, some missing. Of hundreds of thousands of clones detected, 80% to 90% appear once; the ten largest clones hold 1.2%. The sequenced sample was PBMCs or T cells enriched from blood (not recorded which). Every receptor here comes from a man aged 30-40 years who had recovered from COVID-19.

Note on this clone: This may arise from a read error, as a much more abundant clone is one base away. The chain links TRBV5-4 to TRBJ1-1; 9 nucleotides align to TRBD1. V dropped 0 bases and J dropped 9; count of bases not matched to a gene: 3. Germline values: CDR1 SGHNT, CDR2 YYREEE (reference sequence). There are 13 residues in the CDR3. The CDR3 is CASSLGGTGKAFF. The CDR3 nucleotides read TGTGCCAGCAGCTTGGGAGGGACAGGGAAAGCTTTCTTT.

A note on this clone: The same CDR3 also results from other DNA sequences found in this sample. V gene TRBV5-1 combines with J gene TRBJ2-7; D uncertain. Germline-derived CDR1 and CDR2 are SGHRS and YFSETQ. V was shortened by 1 base and J by 4 bases, with 9 bases between the two germline ends. The CDR3 covers 13 residues. The CDR3 nucleotides are TGCGCCAGCAGCTTGACCTCCGGGTACGAGCAGTACTTC. Translating gives CASSLTSGYEQYF.

This chain connects TRBV29-1 to TRBJ1-1, with TRBD1 matching over 7 bases. V lost 7 bases, J lost 5 bases, and 4 bases stayed unmatched. Germline CDR1 SQVTM, CDR2 ANQGSEA. This CDR3 comprises 11 residues. The CDR3 reads CSGKQGTEAFF. DNA for the CDR3: TGCAGCGGAAAACAGGGGACTGAAGCTTTCTTT.

The chain combines TRBV6-5 with TRBJ2-5; 8 nucleotides match TRBD2. There are 15 residues in the CDR3. The junction had 3 bases not matched to a gene; V was cut back by 2 bases and J by 1 base. The germline V gene has CDR1 MNHEY and CDR2 SVGAGI. The CDR3 spells CASSYVRGGQETQYF. The CDR3 DNA reads TGTGCCAGCAGTTACGTCCGGGGGGGCCAAGAGACCCAGTACTTC.

The rearrangement links TRBV12-3 or TRBV12-4 to TRBJ2-7; unclear D gene. The V end was cut by 6 bases, the J end by 3 bases, with 9 bases between. The CDR3 contains 12 residues. The CDR3 DNA reads as TGTGCCAGCAGCCCCACAGTCTACGAGCAGTACTTC. Translating gives CASSPTVYEQYF.

The chain recombines TRBV7-6 with TRBJ2-7; D gene uncertain. This CDR3 spans 11 amino acids. Trimming shortened V by 5 bases and J by 4 bases, and 6 bases separated the two germline ends. Per the germline V gene, CDR1 is SGHVS and CDR2 is FNYEAQ. CDR3 loop: CASSAAYEQYF. In nucleotides, the CDR3 is TGTGCCAGCAGCGCGGCGTACGAGCAGTACTTC.

This chain links TRBV27 with TRBJ2-1; tentatively, D is TRBD2 (6 bases). This CDR3 is 16 amino acids long. Germline-derived CDR1 and CDR2 are MNHEY and SMNVEV (reference sequence). V lost 2 bases and J 2 bases, leaving 13 bases between the germline ends. CDR3: CASSLRAGPPYNEQFF. The CDR3 DNA reads TGTGCCAGCAGTTTACGCGCGGGACCACCCTACAATGAGCAGTTCTTC.

This rearrangement joins TRBV6-2 or TRBV6-3 to TRBJ2-2; D is unclear. This CDR3 is built from 12 residues. Trimming shortened V by 5 bases and J by 7 bases, and 8 bases separated the two germline ends. CDR1 is MNHEY and CDR2 is SVGEGT in the germline V gene. CDR3 bases: TGTGCCAGCAGTGAGTTGGTCGGGGAGCTGTTTTTT. This codes for CASSELVGELFF.

This chain links TRBV2 with TRBJ2-1; 7 bases agree with TRBD1. The CDR3 contains 14 residues. Germline values: CDR1 SNHLY, CDR2 FYNNEI. Unmatched junction bases numbered 3, after V lost 7 bases and J lost 0 bases. The CDR3 DNA is TGTGCCAGCATAAGGGACAGCTCCTACAATGAGCAGTTCTTC. Residues: CASIRDSSYNEQFF.

The chain uses TRBV4-3 and TRBJ2-3; 7 bases map to TRBD2. V trimming: 0 bases; J trimming: 0 bases; junction bases outside the gene matches: 9. The germline CDR1 and CDR2 sequences are LGHNA and YSLEER. The CDR3 totals 18 residues. CDR3 coding DNA: TGCGCCAGCAGCCAAGATTTAGGACTAGTCACTAGCACAGATACGCAGTATTTT. It codes for CASSQDLGLVTSTDTQYF.

This clone was detected once. This sequence joins TRBV18 and TRBJ2-4, with D perhaps matching TRBD2 (6 bases). The V gene lost 0 bases and the J gene lost 8 bases, with 11 bases spanning the gap. Germline CDR1 and CDR2: KGHSH and LQKENI. This CDR3 spans 14 amino acids. Here the CDR3 reads CASSPPEGGDIQYF. DNA for the CDR3: TGTGCCAGCTCACCACCGGAGGGTGGGGACATTCAGTACTTC.

The count of this clone is one. J is TRBJ1-6 and V is TRBV2; 9 bases fit TRBD1. CDR1 and CDR2 from the germline V gene are SNHLY and FYNNEI. The trim removed 3 bases at V and 10 bases at J, leaving 7 bases unmatched. The CDR3 has 15 residues. CDR3 protein: CASSDRGQGSSPLHF. CDR3 in DNA: TGTGCCAGCAGTGACCGTGGACAGGGGAGCTCACCCCTCCACTTT.

This clone has just one count. This chain joins TRBV5-1 and TRBJ1-1; TRBD1 agrees at 8 bases. Trimming cost V 3 bases and J 5 bases; bases outside gene matches: 3. The germline V gene has CDR1 SGHRS and CDR2 YFSETQ. The CDR3 has 13 residues. CDR3 sequence: CASSSRQGTEAFF. DNA for the CDR3: TGCGCCAGCAGCTCCAGACAGGGGACTGAAGCTTTCTTT.